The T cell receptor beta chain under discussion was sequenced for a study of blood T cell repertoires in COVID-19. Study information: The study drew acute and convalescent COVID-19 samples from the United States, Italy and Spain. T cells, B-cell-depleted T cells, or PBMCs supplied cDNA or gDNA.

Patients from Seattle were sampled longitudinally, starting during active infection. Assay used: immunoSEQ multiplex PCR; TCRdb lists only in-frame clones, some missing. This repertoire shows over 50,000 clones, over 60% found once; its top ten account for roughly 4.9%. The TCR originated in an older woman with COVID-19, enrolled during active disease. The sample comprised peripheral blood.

CDR3 bases: TGTGCCAGCAGCCTCGTGGGGACAGGGGGCGCAGGCGGGGAGCTGTTTTTT. This sequence encodes CASSLVGTGGAGGELFF. J is TRBJ2-2 and V is TRBV9; 12 nucleotides align to TRBD1. V shed 4 bases and J 7 bases; nucleotides not matched to a gene: 11. The CDR3 totals 17 residues. CDR1 is SGDLS, CDR2 YYNGEE, per germline.